This record looks at one T cell receptor (beta chain) sequence and its context. This sample was taken from a study of blood T cell repertoires in COVID-19. About the research overall: Sample material is recorded as cDNA or gDNA derived from T cells, B-cell-depleted T cells, or PBMCs.

V dropped 4 bases and J dropped 2 bases, with 11 bases sitting between them. Germline assignment: CDR1 MNHEY and CDR2 SMNVEV (reference sequence). There are 14 residues in the CDR3. The data were produced by immunoSEQ multiplex PCR, yet TCRdb's version contains in-frame clones alone and is incomplete. This table has about 230,000 clones, 70% to 90% appearing once. The receptor's source is a woman aged 18-35 years who had recovered from COVID-19. The sample taken for sequencing was peripheral blood. This rearrangement joins TRBV27 to TRBJ1-2; D is possibly TRBD1 (5 bases). Written as DNA, the CDR3 is TGTGCCAGCAGTTCACCAGGGCGCAACTATGGCTACACCTTC. The encoded protein is CASSSPGRNYGYTF.